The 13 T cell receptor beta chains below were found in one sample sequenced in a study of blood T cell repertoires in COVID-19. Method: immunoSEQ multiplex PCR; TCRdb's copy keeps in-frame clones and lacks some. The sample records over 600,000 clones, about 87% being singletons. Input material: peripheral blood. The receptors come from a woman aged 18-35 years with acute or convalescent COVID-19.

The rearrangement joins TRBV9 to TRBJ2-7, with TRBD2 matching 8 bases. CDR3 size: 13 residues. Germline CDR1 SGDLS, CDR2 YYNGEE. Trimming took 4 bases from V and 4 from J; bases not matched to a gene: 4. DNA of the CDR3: TGTGCCAGCAGCTCTCGGGGGGGTTACGAGCAGTACTTC. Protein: CASSSRGGYEQYF.

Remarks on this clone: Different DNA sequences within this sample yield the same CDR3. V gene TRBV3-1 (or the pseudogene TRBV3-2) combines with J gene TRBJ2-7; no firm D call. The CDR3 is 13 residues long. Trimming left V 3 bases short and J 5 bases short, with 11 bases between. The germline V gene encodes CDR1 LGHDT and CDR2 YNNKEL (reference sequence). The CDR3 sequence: CASSQENRHEQYF. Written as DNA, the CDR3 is TGTGCCAGCAGCCAGGAGAATCGGCACGAGCAGTACTTC.

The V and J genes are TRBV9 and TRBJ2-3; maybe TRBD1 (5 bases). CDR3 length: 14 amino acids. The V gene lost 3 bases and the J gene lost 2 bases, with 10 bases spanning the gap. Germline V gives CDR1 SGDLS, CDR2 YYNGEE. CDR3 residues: CASSATGFTDTQYF. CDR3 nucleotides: TGTGCCAGCAGCGCTACAGGTTTCACAGATACGCAGTATTTT. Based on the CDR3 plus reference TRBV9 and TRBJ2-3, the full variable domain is DSGVTQTPKHLITATGQRVTLRCSPRSGDLSVYWYQQSLDQGLQFLIQYYNGEERAKGNILERFSAQQFPDLHSELNLSSLELGDSALYFCASSATGFTDTQYFGPGTRLTVL.

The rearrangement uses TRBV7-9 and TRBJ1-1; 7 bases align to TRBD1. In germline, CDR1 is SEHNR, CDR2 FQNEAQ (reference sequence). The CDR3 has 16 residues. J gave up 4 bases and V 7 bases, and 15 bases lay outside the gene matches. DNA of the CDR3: TGTGCCAGCAACGAAGCCGGGAGGGGGCTGGGCACTGAAGCTTTCTTT. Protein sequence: CASNEAGRGLGTEAFF.

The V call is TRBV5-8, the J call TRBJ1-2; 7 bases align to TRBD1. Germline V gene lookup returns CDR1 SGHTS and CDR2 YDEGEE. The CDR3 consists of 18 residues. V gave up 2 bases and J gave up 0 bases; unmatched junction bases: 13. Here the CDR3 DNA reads TGTGCCAGCAGCTTCCTTGCGACAGGGACCAGGTCTAACTATGGCTACACCTTC. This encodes CASSFLATGTRSNYGYTF.

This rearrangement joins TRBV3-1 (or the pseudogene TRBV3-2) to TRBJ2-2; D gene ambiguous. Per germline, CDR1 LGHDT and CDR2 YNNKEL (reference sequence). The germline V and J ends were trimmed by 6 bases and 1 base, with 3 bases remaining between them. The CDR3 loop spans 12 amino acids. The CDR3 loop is CASRRNTGELFF. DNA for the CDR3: TGTGCCAGCAGGAGGAACACCGGGGAGCTGTTTTTT.

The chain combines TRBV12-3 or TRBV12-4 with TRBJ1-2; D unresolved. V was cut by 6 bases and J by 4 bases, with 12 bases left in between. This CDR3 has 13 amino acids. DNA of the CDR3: TGTGCCAGCAGCTCTTCGAGCCCCTATGGCTACACCTTC. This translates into CASSSSSPYGYTF.

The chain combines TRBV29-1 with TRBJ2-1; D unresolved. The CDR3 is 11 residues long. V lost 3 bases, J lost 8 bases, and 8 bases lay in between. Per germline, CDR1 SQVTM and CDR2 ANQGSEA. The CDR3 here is CSVEGGHEQFF. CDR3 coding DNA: TGCAGCGTTGAGGGTGGGCATGAGCAGTTCTTC.

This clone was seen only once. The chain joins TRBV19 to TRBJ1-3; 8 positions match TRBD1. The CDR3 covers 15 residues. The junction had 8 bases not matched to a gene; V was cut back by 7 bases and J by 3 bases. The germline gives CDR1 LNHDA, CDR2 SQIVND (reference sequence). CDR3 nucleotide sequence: TGTGCCAGTACCACAGACAGGGGAGTTGGAAACACCATATATTTT. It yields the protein CASTTDRGVGNTIYF. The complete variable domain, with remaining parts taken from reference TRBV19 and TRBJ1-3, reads DGGITQSPKYLFRKEGQNVTLSCEQNLNHDAMYWYRQDPGQGLRLIYYSQIVNDFQKGDIAEGYSVSREKKESFPLTVTSAQKNPTAFYLCASTTDRGVGNTIYFGEGSWLTVV.

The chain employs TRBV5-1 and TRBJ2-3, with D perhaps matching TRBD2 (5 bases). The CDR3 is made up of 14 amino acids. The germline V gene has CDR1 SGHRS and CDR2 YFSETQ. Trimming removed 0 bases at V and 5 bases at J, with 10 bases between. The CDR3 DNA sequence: TGCGCCAGCAGCTTGGCCCAACTAGTAGATACGCAGTATTTT. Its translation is CASSLAQLVDTQYF.

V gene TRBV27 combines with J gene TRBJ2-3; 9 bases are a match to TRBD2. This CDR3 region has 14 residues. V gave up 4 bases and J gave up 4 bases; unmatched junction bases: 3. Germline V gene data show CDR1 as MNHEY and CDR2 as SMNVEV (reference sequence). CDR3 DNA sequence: TGTGCCAGCAGTTGGCTAGCGGGACCAGATACGCAGTATTTT. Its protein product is CASSWLAGPDTQYF.

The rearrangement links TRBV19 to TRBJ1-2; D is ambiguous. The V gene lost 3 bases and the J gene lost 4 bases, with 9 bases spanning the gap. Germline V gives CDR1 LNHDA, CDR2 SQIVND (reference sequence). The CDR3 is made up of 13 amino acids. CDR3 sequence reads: CASSISRVYGYTF. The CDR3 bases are TGTGCCAGTAGTATCTCCCGGGTCTATGGCTACACCTTC.

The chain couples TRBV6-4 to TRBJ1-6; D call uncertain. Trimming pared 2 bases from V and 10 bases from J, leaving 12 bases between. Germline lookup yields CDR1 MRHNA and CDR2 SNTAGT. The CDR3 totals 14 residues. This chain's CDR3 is CASSDGQVGSPLHF. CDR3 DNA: TGTGCCAGCAGTGACGGCCAGGTTGGGTCACCCCTCCACTTT.